The clone carrying this T cell receptor (beta chain) was recorded many times. The data stem from a study of identical twins. The CDR3 length is 14 residues. The V gene lost 4 bases and the J gene lost 2 bases, with 10 bases spanning the gap. Germline CDR1 is MGHDK and CDR2 is SYGVNS. TCRdb ran MiXCR on the 5' RACE reads and lists one entry per CDR3 protein. The table lists approximately 210,000 distinct CDR3 sequences, over 5% of them singletons. These same data were also listed under a study on T cells expressing NK-cell markers.

Sequenced input: CD8+ T cells sorted from blood. The chain has TRBV25-1 and TRBJ2-3; D tentatively fits TRBD1 or TRBD2 (6 bases each). This clonotype was sampled from a woman aged 18-35 years in good health. The CDR3 is CASSAGASTDTQYF. The CDR3 nucleotides are TGTGCCAGCAGTGCGGGGGCCTCCACAGATACGCAGTATTTT.